A single sample is the source of the 23 T cell receptor beta chains below, sequenced in a study of post-analysis software for immune sequencing data. TCR beta libraries were prepared from cDNA with unique molecular identifiers. TCRdb reprocessed the PCR reads via MiXCR and lists one record per CDR3 protein. This table has about 570,000 distinct CDR3 sequences, around 36% appearing once. These TCRs' antigens remain unknown. Study observations and caveats: Compared with controls, patients had more of five TRBV segments, including TRBV5-6, TRBV5-1 and TRBV20-1.

The sample taken for sequencing was blood. Receptors were obtained from a girl under 18 with multiple sclerosis.

J is TRBJ2-1 and V is TRBV4-2, with TRBD1 as a possible D gene (5 bases). This CDR3 has 14 residues. Germline V gives CDR1 LGHNA, CDR2 YNFKEQ. V was pared by 0 bases and J by 13 bases, with 16 bases between. CDR3 in DNA: TGTGCCAGCAGCCAAGATGGGGCAGGCGCGACCCAGTTCTTC. As protein: CASSQDGAGATQFF.

J is TRBJ1-6 and V is TRBV11-2, with D possibly matching TRBD1 (5 bases). CDR1 is SGHAT and CDR2 is FQNNGV in the germline V gene. The CDR3 covers 17 residues. Between the trimmed V and J ends, which lost 1 base and 3 bases, there was a span of 13 bases. CDR3 bases: TGTGCCAGCAGCTTAGGTCCGGGACGGAGCTATAATTCACCCCTCCACTTT. Translating gives CASSLGPGRSYNSPLHF.

The V call is TRBV12-3 or TRBV12-4, the J call TRBJ2-5, with TRBD2 matching 14 bases. The trim removed 5 bases at V and 0 bases at J, leaving 5 bases unmatched. This CDR3 comprises 17 residues. For the CDR3, the DNA is TGTGCCAGCAGTCCGACGGGACTAGCGGGGGACCAAGAGACCCAGTACTTC. Protein sequence: CASSPTGLAGDQETQYF.

The V call is TRBV5-6, the J call TRBJ1-2, with a possible D match to TRBD1 (6 bases). This CDR3 spans 16 amino acids. Germline CDR1 and CDR2: SGHDT and YYEEEE. V gave up 4 bases and J gave up 0 bases, with 16 bases separating them. CDR3 in amino acids: CASSHPPGAANYGYTF. The CDR3 DNA sequence: TGTGCCAGCAGCCACCCTCCAGGGGCAGCTAACTATGGCTACACCTTC.

The chain recombines TRBV3-1 with TRBJ1-5; no reliable D call. The CDR3 loop spans 13 amino acids. Trimming left V 0 bases short and J 6 bases short, with 6 bases between. CDR1 is LGHDT, CDR2 YNNKEL, per germline (reference sequence). DNA of the CDR3: TGTGCCAGCAGCCAAGATGTGGGTCAGCCCCAGCATTTT. Protein sequence: CASSQDVGQPQHF.

Only a few counts were recorded for this clonotype. The V and J genes are TRBV6-6 and TRBJ2-1, with a weak D call TRBD1 (6 bases). Trimming pared 6 bases from V and 2 bases from J, leaving 11 bases between. The germline V gene has CDR1 MNHNY and CDR2 SVGAGI (reference sequence). The CDR3 has 14 amino acids. CDR3 in DNA: TGTGCCAGCAGAATTAAGGGGGCCTACAATGAGCAGTTCTTC. Residues: CASRIKGAYNEQFF.

This chain joins TRBV10-3 and TRBJ2-5, with TRBD2 identical over 11 bases. CDR3 size: 15 residues. CDR1 is ENHRY and CDR2 is SYGVKD in the germline V gene. Trimming removed 10 bases from V and 2 bases from J; junction bases left unmatched: 9. The chain's CDR3 is CATRPGLAAQETQYF. CDR3 sequence (DNA): TGTGCCACCAGGCCGGGACTAGCGGCTCAAGAGACCCAGTACTTC.

This chain's CDR3 is CASSTDSYYYGYTF. DNA for the CDR3: TGTGCCAGCAGTACCGACAGTTACTACTATGGCTACACCTTC. V usage is TRBV6-6 and J usage is TRBJ1-2, with TRBD1 as a possible D gene (5 bases). The CDR3 consists of 14 residues. V shed 5 bases and J shed 3 bases, with 13 bases lying between them. CDR1 is MNHNY and CDR2 is SVGAGI in the germline V gene (reference sequence).

The CDR3 protein is CASSKDGSGNTIYF. CDR3 DNA sequence: TGCGCCAGCAGTAAAGACGGCTCTGGAAACACCATATATTTT. The chain is built from TRBV5-1 and TRBJ1-3; D remains ambiguous. Trimming shortened V by 5 bases and J by 0 bases, and 9 bases separated the two germline ends. CDR1 is SGHRS and CDR2 is YFSETQ in the germline V gene. The CDR3 totals 14 residues.

V is TRBV7-8 and J is TRBJ2-3; D gene ambiguous. Germline assignment: CDR1 SGHVS and CDR2 FQNEAQ. The length of the CDR3 is 14 residues. Between the trimmed V and J ends, which lost 4 bases and 2 bases, there was a span of 10 bases. CDR3 nucleotides: TGTGCCAGCAGCTGGTCGAGCTACACAGATACGCAGTATTTT. It is translated as CASSWSSYTDTQYF.

The chain uses TRBV27 and TRBJ2-7; D gene ambiguous. Germline CDR1 MNHEY, CDR2 SMNVEV (reference sequence). There are 13 residues in the CDR3. The V gene lost 6 bases and the J gene lost 2 bases, with 11 bases spanning the gap. CDR3 DNA: TGTGCCAGCAGCATAGGGCGGCCCTACGAGCAGTACTTC. Translated: CASSIGRPYEQYF.

V and J are TRBV5-1 and TRBJ2-1; a possible D gene is TRBD2 (6 bases). Germline CDR1 reads SGHRS; CDR2 reads YFSETQ. This CDR3 is built from 16 residues. The ends were cut back, 0 bases at V and 3 bases at J, with 13 bases in the middle. CDR3 nucleotides: TGCGCCAGCAGCTTGGTCGCGGGGTCGGGCTACAATGAGCAGTTCTTC. It specifies CASSLVAGSGYNEQFF.

The chain carries TRBV20-1 and TRBJ2-5; 9 bases match TRBD1. The germline CDR1 and CDR2 sequences are DFQATT and SNEGSKA (reference sequence). The CDR3 is 14 amino acids. Trimming took 1 base from V and 5 from J; bases not matched to a gene: 5. The CDR3 bases are TGCAGTGCTAGAGGGGACAGGGCGTGGGAGACCCAGTACTTC. It translates to CSARGDRAWETQYF.

This clonotype occurred a few times. The gene calls are TRBV20-1 and TRBJ2-5, with 15 positions matching TRBD2. In germline, CDR1 is DFQATT, CDR2 SNEGSKA (reference sequence). V shed 5 bases, J shed 2 bases, and the junction held 9 bases outside the gene matches. The CDR3 is 17 residues long. This CDR3 reads CSAPPGLAGGLQETQYF. In nucleotides, the CDR3 is TGCAGTGCTCCCCCGGGACTAGCGGGGGGCCTTCAAGAGACCCAGTACTTC.

A few counts support this clonotype. The V gene is TRBV20-1, the J gene TRBJ2-5, with 10 bases aligning to TRBD2. Germline V CDR1 and CDR2: DFQATT, SNEGSKA (reference sequence). The CDR3 is made up of 16 amino acids. The V segment lost 0 bases and the J segment 5 bases; nucleotides outside the gene matches: 9. In DNA form, the CDR3 reads TGCAGTGCTAGAGATCCCAGCGGGGGGGCCAACGAGACCCAGTACTTC. This translates into CSARDPSGGANETQYF.

The V and J genes are TRBV12-3 or TRBV12-4 and TRBJ2-3; 13 bases are shared with TRBD2. This CDR3 contains 17 residues. After removal of 5 bases from V and 0 bases from J, the junction contained 5 bases not matched to a gene. The CDR3 nucleotides read TGTGCCAGCAGTGAGGGACTAGCGGGGCCTAGCACAGATACGCAGTATTTT. As protein: CASSEGLAGPSTDTQYF.

The chain carries TRBV5-1 and TRBJ2-5; D tentatively reads TRBD1 or TRBD2 (5 bases each). Germline V gene lookup returns CDR1 SGHRS and CDR2 YFSETQ. The CDR3 spans 15 residues. With 4 bases removed from V and 3 bases from J, the gap between germline ends came to 16 bases. The CDR3, as DNA: TGCGCCAGCAGCGAAGATGGGACGGATGAAGAGACCCAGTACTTC. Protein: CASSEDGTDEETQYF.

This clonotype occurred a few times. This chain links TRBV4-2 with TRBJ2-5, with D possibly being TRBD2 (6 bases). The CDR3 totals 12 residues. Trimming removed 7 bases at V and 11 bases at J, with 17 bases between. The germline V gene has CDR1 LGHNA and CDR2 YNFKEQ. CDR3 DNA: TGTGCCAGCACCCTTGGAGGCGGGGAGCAGTACTTC. Translated, it gives CASTLGGGEQYF.

The chain recombines TRBV20-1 with TRBJ2-3, with TRBD2 matching over 11 bases. V trimming: 5 bases; J trimming: 7 bases; junction bases outside the gene matches: 8. CDR3 length: 14 amino acids. CDR1 DFQATT and CDR2 SNEGSKA come from the germline V gene (reference sequence). In DNA, the CDR3 is TGCAGTGCTCTAGGTAGCGGGGGGGCGAATACGCAGTATTTT. Its protein is CSALGSGGANTQYF.

The sample holds many counts of this clonotype. J is TRBJ2-5 and V is TRBV10-2, with D hard to call. CDR1 is WSHSY and CDR2 is SAAADI in the germline V gene. V was shortened by 3 bases and J by 4 bases, with 6 bases between the two germline ends. This CDR3 is 12 amino acids long. The CDR3: CASSDPGETQYF. The CDR3 nucleotides read TGCGCCAGCAGTGATCCCGGAGAGACCCAGTACTTC.

V and J are TRBV9 and TRBJ1-2; 7 bases agree with TRBD1. The trim removed 3 bases at V and 4 bases at J, leaving 6 bases unmatched. The germline gives CDR1 SGDLS, CDR2 YYNGEE. The CDR3 has 14 amino acids. This CDR3 is CASSEPRGAYGYTF. As DNA, the CDR3 is TGTGCCAGCAGCGAGCCCAGGGGGGCCTATGGCTACACCTTC.

The rearrangement joins TRBV11-3 to TRBJ2-3; the D is unclear. Trimming cost V 0 bases and J 8 bases, with 6 bases left between them. Germline CDR1 reads SGHNT; CDR2 reads YENEEA. The CDR3 length is 12 residues. In nucleotides, the CDR3 is TGTGCCAGCAGCTTAGATCAGATTACGCAGTATTTT. It encodes CASSLDQITQYF.

This clonotype was observed a few times. The chain uses TRBV2 and TRBJ2-7; 11 bases agree with TRBD2. CDR1 and CDR2 from the germline V gene are SNHLY and FYNNEI. This CDR3 has 15 amino acids. V shed 4 bases, J shed 0 bases, and the junction held 2 bases outside the gene matches. This CDR3 is CASSGGTSGSYEQYF. CDR3 DNA: TGTGCCAGCAGTGGCGGGACTAGCGGCTCCTACGAGCAGTACTTC.